This passage covers 28 T cell receptor beta chains from one sample sequenced in a study of graft-versus-host responses after intestinal transplantation. These receptors' antigens are unknown. Sequencing was performed with immunoSEQ multiplex PCR; in TCRdb, only in-frame clones are kept and a portion is missing. The data hold about 94,000 clones, with about 91% observed a single time. The starting material was unstimulated CD8+ T cells sorted from spleen or lymph node cells, obtained before intestinal transplant. These receptors all come from a human donor who received an intestinal transplant.

The chain is built from TRBV19 and TRBJ2-3; 10 bases line up with TRBD1. With 5 bases clipped from V and 3 bases from J, the junction kept 5 bases outside the gene matches. The V gene's germline CDR1 is LNHDA and CDR2 SQIVND (reference sequence). The CDR3 is 15 residues long. The CDR3: CASSPTGGRTDTQYF. The CDR3 DNA reads TGTGCCAGTAGTCCGACAGGGGGCAGGACAGATACGCAGTATTTT.

In its sample, this clone was seen once. The J gene is TRBJ1-1, the V gene TRBV4-1, with D possibly TRBD1 on 5 matching bases. Germline V lookup: CDR1 MGHRA, CDR2 YSYEKL. This CDR3 has 15 residues. V lost 0 bases and J lost 0, with 8 bases in between. CDR3 residues: CASSQDGAMNTEAFF. The CDR3 region has the DNA TGCGCCAGCAGCCAAGATGGGGCGATGAACACTGAAGCTTTCTTT.

The chain combines TRBV27 with TRBJ2-1, with 8 bases fitting TRBD1. Germline lookup yields CDR1 MNHEY and CDR2 SMNVEV (reference sequence). The CDR3 loop spans 14 amino acids. V shed 2 bases and J 3 bases; nucleotides not matched to a gene: 0. CDR3 residues: CASSLTGGYNEQFF. CDR3 coding DNA: TGTGCCAGCAGTTTAACAGGGGGCTACAATGAGCAGTTCTTC.

This chain links TRBV5-1 with TRBJ2-1; tentative D call: TRBD1 (6 bases). The CDR3 is 17 residues long. Trimming removed 5 bases from V and 8 bases from J, with 26 bases in between. Germline values: CDR1 SGHRS, CDR2 YFSETQ. In DNA, the CDR3 is TGCGCCAGCAGTTTTGGAGGCAGGGGCGTGGGTGTCGATGAGCAGTTCTTC. Residues: CASSFGGRGVGVDEQFF. The variable domain in full, with the rest retrieved from reference TRBV5-1 and TRBJ2-1, is KAGVTQTPRYLIKTRGQQVTLSCSPISGHRSVSWYQQTPGQGLQFLFEYFSETQRNKGNFPGRFSGRQFSNSRSEMNVSTLELGDSALYLCASSFGGRGVGVDEQFFGPGTRLTVL.

This rearrangement joins TRBV6-6 to TRBJ2-7, with D unresolved. This CDR3 comprises 16 residues. V lost 0 bases to trimming and J lost 2 bases, with 14 bases between them. Germline CDR1 MNHNY, CDR2 SVGAGI (reference sequence). CDR3: CASSYSDFGGTYEQYF. The CDR3 coding sequence is TGTGCCAGCAGTTACTCCGATTTTGGCGGAACCTACGAGCAGTACTTC.

V is TRBV6-6 and J is TRBJ1-5, with 7 bases fitting TRBD1. V shed 5 bases and J 0 bases; nucleotides not matched to a gene: 4. The CDR3 is 15 amino acids. In germline, CDR1 is MNHNY, CDR2 SVGAGI (reference sequence). The CDR3 here is CASSKTGYSNQPQHF. The CDR3 DNA reads TGTGCCAGCAGTAAGACAGGGTATAGCAATCAGCCCCAGCATTTT.

The chain uses TRBV5-5 and TRBJ2-2, with TRBD1 matching 10 bases. This CDR3 is 17 amino acids long. After removal of 2 bases from V and 5 bases from J, the junction contained 9 bases not matched to a gene. CDR1 and CDR2 from the germline V gene are SGHKS and YYEKEE (reference sequence). In nucleotides, the CDR3 is TGTGCCAGCAGCTTTACCGGGACAGGGGTGGGGACCGGGGAGCTGTTTTTT. Translating gives CASSFTGTGVGTGELFF.

The V call is TRBV28, the J call TRBJ2-7, with 10 positions matching TRBD1. Germline trimming cut 6 bases from V and 3 bases from J; bases unmatched to any gene: 5. This CDR3 is built from 14 residues. Per germline, CDR1 MDHEN and CDR2 SYDVKM. The CDR3 DNA reads as TGTGCCAGCAGCCAGACAGGGGGCGGCTACGAGCAGTACTTC. Amino acids: CASSQTGGGYEQYF.

This chain uses TRBV19 with TRBJ2-3; 8 bases are shared with TRBD1. The CDR3 totals 15 residues. V shed 11 bases and J 1 base; nucleotides not matched to a gene: 11. Germline loops: CDR1 LNHDA, CDR2 SQIVND (reference sequence). The CDR3: CASDPQGEGTDTQYF. CDR3 DNA: TGTGCCTCAGACCCACAGGGGGAGGGCACAGATACGCAGTATTTT. Using reference TRBV19 and TRBJ2-3 for the parts outside the CDR3, the full variable domain is DGGITQSPKYLFRKEGQNVTLSCEQNLNHDAMYWYRQDPGQGLRLIYYSQIVNDFQKGDIAEGYSVSREKKESFPLTVTSAQKNPTAFYLCASDPQGEGTDTQYFGPGTRLTVL.

This chain links TRBV9 with TRBJ2-2; 7 bases fit TRBD1. Trimming took 4 bases from V and 1 from J; bases not matched to a gene: 4. CDR3 size: 15 residues. CDR1 is SGDLS, CDR2 YYNGEE, per germline. The CDR3 reads CASSLGQMNTGELFF. The CDR3 bases are TGTGCCAGCAGCTTGGGACAGATGAACACCGGGGAGCTGTTTTTT.

Regarding this clone: The sample carries other DNA sequences with the same CDR3. The J gene is TRBJ2-7, the V gene TRBV9; D is possibly TRBD2 (6 bases). CDR3 length: 14 amino acids. Deletions cut 0 bases from V and 3 bases from J, with 10 bases between. In germline, CDR1 is SGDLS, CDR2 YYNGEE. CDR3 nucleotide sequence: TGTGCCAGCAGCGTAGCGGAGGGCGGCTACGAGCAGTACTTC. This sequence encodes CASSVAEGGYEQYF.

The rearrangement joins TRBV11-2 to TRBJ2-7, with D possibly being TRBD2 (5 bases). The V gene lost 1 base and the J gene lost 0 bases, with 7 bases spanning the gap. The germline V gene encodes CDR1 SGHAT and CDR2 FQNNGV. This CDR3 region has 14 residues. DNA for the CDR3: TGTGCCAGCAGCTTAGGAGGGCGCTCCTACGAGCAGTACTTC. Protein product: CASSLGGRSYEQYF. The variable domain in full, with the rest retrieved from reference TRBV11-2 and TRBJ2-7, is EAGVAQSPRYKIIEKRQSVAFWCNPISGHATLYWYQQILGQGPKLLIQFQNNGVVDDSQLPKDRFSAERLKGVDSTLKIQPAKLEDSAVYLCASSLGGRSYEQYFGPGTRLTVT.

The V call is TRBV23-1, the J call TRBJ2-2, with D possibly being TRBD1 (6 bases). TRBV23-1 is noted as an ORF with a role that remains uncertain. Trimming shortened V by 0 bases and J by 5 bases, and 16 bases separated the two germline ends. This CDR3 region has 17 residues. The CDR3 reads CASSQSWPRGNTGELFF. The CDR3 bases are TGCGCCAGCAGTCAATCGTGGCCCAGGGGTAATACCGGGGAGCTGTTTTTT.

V and J are TRBV6-6 and TRBJ2-5; 11 bases match TRBD2. The germline gives CDR1 MNHNY, CDR2 SVGAGI (reference sequence). The CDR3 spans 15 residues. Germline trimming cut 4 bases from V and 3 bases from J; bases unmatched to any gene: 4. The CDR3 protein is CASSWGLADKETQYF. DNA of the CDR3: TGTGCCAGCAGTTGGGGACTAGCGGACAAAGAGACCCAGTACTTC.

The rearrangement links TRBV5-1 to TRBJ2-7; 12 bases align to TRBD1. The CDR3 consists of 15 residues. The germline V gene encodes CDR1 SGHRS and CDR2 YFSETQ. Losses at the gene ends were 4 bases for V and 2 bases for J; bases not matched to a gene: 4. The CDR3 sequence is CASSPGTGGPYEQYF. The CDR3 region has the DNA TGCGCCAGCAGCCCGGGGACAGGGGGCCCCTACGAGCAGTACTTC.

The rearrangement uses TRBV11-2 and TRBJ2-3; TRBD2 is a possible D gene (6 bases). This CDR3 is 18 amino acids long. The germline CDR1 and CDR2 sequences are SGHAT and FQNNGV. Trimming took 0 bases from V and 0 from J, leaving 16 bases between them. The CDR3 DNA reads TGTGCCAGCAGCTTAGATGGTAGCGGTAGCCCTAGCACAGATACGCAGTATTTT. It translates to CASSLDGSGSPSTDTQYF. Full variable domain (outside the CDR3, taken from reference TRBV11-2 and TRBJ2-3): EAGVAQSPRYKIIEKRQSVAFWCNPISGHATLYWYQQILGQGPKLLIQFQNNGVVDDSQLPKDRFSAERLKGVDSTLKIQPAKLEDSAVYLCASSLDGSGSPSTDTQYFGPGTRLTVL.

The chain couples TRBV9 to TRBJ2-2; TRBD1 matches 7 bases. V gave up 3 bases and J gave up 0 bases; unmatched junction bases: 2. The CDR3 loop spans 15 amino acids. Germline lookup yields CDR1 SGDLS and CDR2 YYNGEE. CDR3 region: CASSDGTANTGELFF. As DNA, the CDR3 is TGTGCCAGCAGCGACGGGACAGCGAACACCGGGGAGCTGTTTTTT.

The chain couples TRBV5-8 to TRBJ2-2; D is unresolved. The V end was cut by 0 bases, the J end by 6 bases, with 6 bases between. Germline V CDR1 and CDR2: SGHTS, YDEGEE. This CDR3 has 13 residues. The CDR3 protein is CASSLGLSGELFF. CDR3 DNA sequence: TGTGCCAGCAGCTTGGGGCTCTCCGGGGAGCTGTTTTTT.

DNA for the CDR3: TGTGCTAGTGGTTTGGTCCTGACAGCCACGCAGAGCACAGATACGCAGTATTTT. Translated: CASGLVLTATQSTDTQYF. The rearrangement joins TRBV12-5 to TRBJ2-3; D perhaps matches TRBD1 (5 bases). CDR1 is LGHNT and CDR2 is FRNRAP in the germline V gene. V lost 0 bases and J lost 0, with 16 bases in between. This CDR3 spans 18 amino acids.

The chain carries TRBV6-5 and TRBJ1-5; D not resolved. The germline CDR1 and CDR2 sequences are MNHEY and SVGAGI. Trimming shortened V by 0 bases and J by 9 bases, and 6 bases separated the two germline ends. CDR3 size: 12 residues. CDR3 sequence: CASSYSYLPQHF. The CDR3 nucleotides read TGTGCCAGCAGTTACTCGTATTTGCCCCAGCATTTT.

A single count supports this clone. The genes are TRBV19 and TRBJ1-1; D not resolved. V dropped 6 bases and J dropped 5 bases, with 7 bases sitting between them. The CDR3 is 11 amino acids. In germline, CDR1 is LNHDA, CDR2 SQIVND (reference sequence). DNA for the CDR3: TGTGCCAGTAGAGCCGGGACTGAAGCTTTCTTT. Residues: CASRAGTEAFF.

The chain has TRBV18 and TRBJ1-1; a weak D match, TRBD1 (5 bases). The CDR3 is 14 amino acids. V dropped 1 base and J dropped 7 bases, with 13 bases sitting between them. In germline, CDR1 is KGHSH, CDR2 LQKENI. The chain's CDR3 is CASSPHDSYDEAFF. CDR3 sequence (DNA): TGTGCCAGCTCACCACATGACAGCTACGATGAAGCTTTCTTT.

This sequence joins TRBV28 and TRBJ2-6; D is perhaps TRBD2 (5 bases). CDR1 is MDHEN and CDR2 is SYDVKM in the germline V gene. Trimming cost V 4 bases and J 2 bases, with 9 bases left between them. The CDR3 covers 15 residues. The CDR3 sequence: CASSYEGAGANVLTF. The CDR3 coding sequence is TGTGCCAGCAGTTATGAGGGCGCTGGGGCCAACGTCCTGACTTTC. The full variable domain, completed using reference TRBV28 and TRBJ2-6, is DVKVTQSSRYLVKRTGEKVFLECVQDMDHENMFWYRQDPGLGLRLIYFSYDVKMKEKGDIPEGYSVSREKKERFSLILESASTNQTSMYLCASSYEGAGANVLTFGAGSRLTVL.

This clone was seen just once. V usage is TRBV6-4 and J usage is TRBJ1-1, with 11 nucleotides matching TRBD1. This CDR3 spans 15 amino acids. Germline V gene lookup returns CDR1 MRHNA and CDR2 SNTAGT. Trimming at V came to 5 bases and at J to 7 bases, leaving 9 bases not matched to a gene. As DNA, the CDR3 is TGTGCCAGCAGTCGGGGGACAGGGGGTACCGTTGAAGCTTTCTTT. Its protein product is CASSRGTGGTVEAFF.

The chain recombines TRBV7-9 with TRBJ2-5; maybe TRBD2 (7 bases). The DNA end is more similar to TRBJ2-7, so the J call may be wrong. CDR1 is SEHNR, CDR2 FQNEAQ, per germline (reference sequence). The CDR3 totals 15 residues. The CDR3 DNA reads TGTGCCAGCAGCTTGCCGGGGGGCCCCAGCTACGAGCAGTACTTC. Its translation is CASSLPGGPSYEQYF.

The chain employs TRBV2 and TRBJ1-1; 8 nucleotides align to TRBD1. There are 15 residues in the CDR3. The V gene's germline CDR1 is SNHLY and CDR2 FYNNEI. V was clipped by 6 bases and J by 5 bases; unmatched bases: 11. The CDR3 loop is CASSPQDRVWTEAFF. The CDR3 coding sequence is TGTGCCAGCAGCCCGCAGGACAGGGTATGGACTGAAGCTTTCTTT. The complete variable domain, with remaining parts taken from reference TRBV2 and TRBJ1-1, reads EPEVTQTPSHQVTQMGQEVILRCVPISNHLYFYWYRQILGQKVEFLVSFYNNEISEKSEIFDDQFSVERPDGSNFTLKIRSTKLEDSAMYFCASSPQDRVWTEAFFGQGTRLTVV.

The chain has TRBV5-6 and TRBJ2-7; 12 bases match TRBD2. The V segment lost 7 bases and the J segment 0 bases; nucleotides outside the gene matches: 17. This CDR3 spans 19 amino acids. CDR1 is SGHDT and CDR2 is YYEEEE in the germline V gene. The CDR3 bases are TGTGCCAGCGGGATTCAAAGGACTAGCGGGAAGACCAGCTCCTACGAGCAGTACTTC. Protein sequence: CASGIQRTSGKTSSYEQYF.

The rearrangement uses TRBV9 and TRBJ2-2, with 14 bases fitting TRBD2. CDR1 and CDR2 (germline): SGDLS, YYNGEE. CDR3 size: 18 residues. Trimming cost V 2 bases and J 5 bases; bases outside gene matches: 8. The CDR3 reads CASSVGTSGRDLTGELFF. CDR3 nucleotide sequence: TGTGCCAGCAGCGTCGGGACTAGCGGGAGAGATTTAACCGGGGAGCTGTTTTTT.